A selection of T cell receptor beta chains follows, all from one sample in a study of cytomegalovirus exposure and HLA in healthy donors. TCRdb's table, derived via immunoSEQ multiplex PCR, lists solely in-frame clones and lacks some. Of approximately 190,000 clones listed, about 86% are singletons. The source material was PBMCs. The origin of the receptors is a man aged 35-49 years in good health and CMV-seropositive. Each CDR3 is given with its conserved first and last residue. The D gene is left open where the match is weak. A clone size is listed for some rows: how often the clone was seen (once, few, many), or a class if it is expanded.

. | TRBJ2-1 | TRBV5-1 | . | TGCGCCAGCAGCCCTAGTTCTGGGGAGAGGCACAATGAGCAGTTCTTC | CASSPSSGERHNEQFF
. | TRBJ2-7 | TRBV5-8 | . | TGTGCCAGCAGTGGACTGCCTTCCTACGAGCAGTACTTC | CASSGLPSYEQYF
. | TRBJ1-1 | TRBV25-1 | . | TGTGCCAGCAGGAGGGGTGGACAGCTGAACACTGAAGCTTTCTTT | CASRRGGQLNTEAFF
. | TRBJ1-1 | TRBV19 | . | TGTGCCAGTAGTATCCAGGGTACTTTCATGAACACTGAAGCTTTCTTT | CASSIQGTFMNTEAFF
. | TRBJ2-5 | TRBV5-1 | . | TGCGCCAGCAGCTTGGCGACAGTCCAAGAGACCCAGTACTTC | CASSLATVQETQYF
. | TRBJ2-1 | TRBV7-9 | TRBD2 | TGTGCCAGCAGCTCTACTAGCGGGAGGGACAATGAGCAGTTCTTC | CASSSTSGRDNEQFF
. | TRBJ1-1 | TRBV7-2 | . | TGTGCCAGCAGCTTAACGGCAGGGTTTTATAAGGACACTGAAGCTTTCTTT | CASSLTAGFYKDTEAFF
. | TRBJ2-7 | TRBV19 | TRBD2 | TGTGCCAGTAGTATCTCCAGGACTAGCGGGAGGGCGAAGTACTTC | CASSISRTSGRAKYF
. | TRBJ1-4 | TRBV30 | . | TGTGCCTGGAGTGCCGGGGGAGGTGAAAAACTGTTTTTT | CAWSAGGGEKLFF
. | TRBJ2-7 | TRBV7-2 | . | TGTGCCAGCAGCTTAGCGCATAAGAGCTCCTACGAGCAGTACTTC | CASSLAHKSSYEQYF
few | TRBJ2-7 | TRBV10-3 | . | TGTGCCATCAGTGAGACAAAATGGGCTGGCGAGCAGTACTTC | CAISETKWAGEQYF
. | TRBJ2-5 | TRBV7-9 | . | TGTGCCAGCAGCTCAAGCGAGACCCAGTACTTC | CASSSSETQYF
. | TRBJ2-1 | TRBV9 | TRBD2 | TGTGCCAGCACATTGACTAGCGGGGGCCGTGAGCAGTTCTTC | CASTLTSGGREQFF
few | TRBJ2-1 | TRBV7-8 | TRBD1 | TGTGCCAGCAGCCCACGACAGGGGTCCTACAATGAGCAGTTCTTC | CASSPRQGSYNEQFF
. | TRBJ2-1 | TRBV5-4 | TRBD2 | TGTGCCAGCAGCACGGGACTAGCGGGAATCAATGAGCAGTTCTTC | CASSTGLAGINEQFF
once | TRBJ2-7 | TRBV5-5 | TRBD1 | TGTGCCAGCAGCTGGGGTCGGGACAGGGCCTCCTACGAGCAGTACTTC | CASSWGRDRASYEQYF
once | TRBJ1-2 | TRBV15 | TRBD1 | TGTGCCACCAGCAGAGCCTCAAACAGGGGGTCACAAGGCTACACCTTC | CATSRASNRGSQGYTF
. | TRBJ2-1 | TRBV7-2 | . | TGTGCCAGCAGTGGACAGTACAATGAGCAGTTCTTC | CASSGQYNEQFF
few | TRBJ2-1 | TRBV2 | TRBD2 | TGTGCCAGCAGAAGGGACTATAAGTTCTTC | CASRRDYKFF
. | TRBJ2-1 | TRBV28 | TRBD2 | TGTGCCAGCAGTAACCTAGCGGAGCCTTCCTACAATGAGCAGTTCTTC | CASSNLAEPSYNEQFF
few | TRBJ2-1 | TRBV7-9 | TRBD2 | TGTGCCAGCAGCTTAGGACTAGCGGGAGGCAATGAGCAGTTCTTC | CASSLGLAGGNEQFF
. | TRBJ1-2 | TRBV6-6 | . | TGTGCCAGCAGTGACACAGTTTCCTATGGCTACACCTTC | CASSDTVSYGYTF
. | TRBJ1-2 | TRBV5-1 | . | TGCGCCAGCAGCTTATCCAGGGACTATGGCTACACCTTC | CASSLSRDYGYTF
. | TRBJ1-1 | TRBV9 | . | TGTGCCAGCAGCGCGACTAGAGGGTCTGAAGCTTTCTTT | CASSATRGSEAFF
. | TRBJ2-7 | TRBV7-9 | TRBD1 | TGTGCCAGCAGCCCTCGTAAGCGGGACAGGGCCTACGAGCAGTACTTC | CASSPRKRDRAYEQYF
. | TRBJ1-1 | TRBV5-1 | TRBD1 | TGCGCCAGCACCTTGGGGACAGGGAGTAACACTGAAGCTTTCTTT | CASTLGTGSNTEAFF
once | TRBJ2-7 | TRBV6-5 | TRBD2 | TGTGCCAGCAGTCCTCAGACTAGCGCCACATACGAGCAGTACTTC | CASSPQTSATYEQYF
. | TRBJ2-1 | TRBV5-1 | TRBD2 | TGCGCCAGCAGCTTCGGGACTAGCGGAAGGGAGCAGTTCTTC | CASSFGTSGREQFF
few | TRBJ2-1 | TRBV5-4 | . | TGTGCCAGCAGCTCAGGGGGGGGAGCGGGGGACTACAATGAGCAGTTCTTC | CASSSGGGAGDYNEQFF
. | TRBJ1-1 | TRBV6-5 | . | TGTGCCAGCACCAACGCTGGGGGGATCGCTGAAGCTTTCTTT | CASTNAGGIAEAFF
. | TRBJ2-3 | TRBV29-1 | . | TGCAGCGGGGGTAGCGGATCAGATACGCAGTATTTT | CSGGSGSDTQYF
. | TRBJ2-3 | TRBV11-3 | TRBD2 | TGTGCCAGCAGCCTGACCGGACTAGCGGGAGGTACGCAGTATTTT | CASSLTGLAGGTQYF
. | TRBJ1-4 | TRBV21-1 | . | TGTGCCAGCAGCCCCTTCCCCGGGACAGCTAATGAAAAACTGTTTTTT | CASSPFPGTANEKLFF
. | TRBJ1-5 | TRBV27 | . | TGTGCCAGCAGTTTACGGGGTCAGCCCCAGCATTTT | CASSLRGQPQHF
. | TRBJ1-5 | TRBV7-8 | TRBD1 | TGTGCCAGCAGCTTAGGGACAGGGGGAAATCAGCCCCAGCATTTT | CASSLGTGGNQPQHF
. | TRBJ2-7 | TRBV7-2 | TRBD1 | TGTGCCAGCAGCTCGGGACAGACGAGCTCCTACGAGCAGTACTTC | CASSSGQTSSYEQYF
. | TRBJ1-5 | TRBV19 | . | TGTGCCAGTAGAAATACAGGCCACAATCAGCCCCAGCATTTT | CASRNTGHNQPQHF
. | TRBJ1-4 | TRBV10-3 | TRBD1 | TGTGCCATCAGAGGGGGACAGACTAATGAAAAACTGTTTTTT | CAIRGGQTNEKLFF
. | TRBJ1-1 | TRBV28 | . | TGTGCCAGCAGTTTATACGGGAAGGGAAGCACTGAAGCTTTCTTT | CASSLYGKGSTEAFF
. | TRBJ1-1 | TRBV12-5 | TRBD1 | TGTGCTAGTGGTTTGGTAGTTGGTACAGGGGGAAAGAACACTGAAGCTTTCTTT | CASGLVVGTGGKNTEAFF
. | TRBJ1-2 | TRBV6-1 | . | TGTGCCAGCAGTGAGTGGGGCGGCTACACCTTC | CASSEWGGYTF